This T cell receptor beta chain originates from a study of cytomegalovirus exposure and HLA in healthy donors. V was pared by 1 base and J by 8 bases, with 4 bases between. The germline V gene encodes CDR1 SGHDN and CDR2 FVKESK. This CDR3 has 11 residues. This clone was seen just once. Primers: 60 Vbeta forward and 13 Jbeta reverse. Clones were read by immunoSEQ multiplex PCR, and TCRdb kept only the in-frame ones, dropping some. This table holds approximately 110,000 clones, over 65% found once. Sequencing was carried out using PBMCs. The chain uses TRBV14 and TRBJ2-3, with D unclear. The source of this sequence is a woman between 40 and 50 years old in good health and CMV-seropositive. CDR3 sequence (DNA): TGTGCCAGCAGCCAAGCATCTACGCAGTATTTT. Protein sequence: CASSQASTQYF.